A selection of T cell receptor beta chains follows, all from one sample in a study of control samples from healthy donors and cancer patients. This table comes from immunoSEQ multiplex PCR, and its TCRdb copy is limited to in-frame clones, with some not included. The table records around 150,000 clones, about nine tenths of them present only once. Input material: blood. The receptors derive from a young man in good health. Each CDR3 is given with its conserved first and last residue. The D gene is left open where the match is weak. Size values are once, few and many counts, or a class for expanded clones, and some rows have none.

.,TRBV7-2,TRBJ2-4,TRBD2,CASSGPTSGSHGAKNIQYF,TGTGCCAGCAGCGGACCGACTAGCGGTTCACACGGGGCCAAAAACATTCAGTACTTC
.,TRBV11-2,TRBJ1-1,.,CASSPSPRTEAFF,TGTGCCAGCAGCCCCTCCCCCCGCACTGAAGCTTTCTTT
.,TRBV19,TRBJ1-3,.,CASSIRGPGNTIYF,TGTGCCAGTAGTATTAGAGGGCCAGGAAACACCATATATTTT
.,TRBV5-6,TRBJ1-4,.,CASSPGGTNEKLFF,TGTGCCAGCAGTCCGGGGGGCACTAATGAAAAACTGTTTTTT
.,TRBV6-1,TRBJ2-7,.,CASSEELGGRSYEQYF,TGTGCCAGCAGTGAAGAGTTGGGGGGCCGGTCCTACGAGCAGTACTTC
.,TRBV7-6,TRBJ2-7,TRBD2,CASSLVAGVRYEQYF,TGTGCCAGCAGCTTAGTTGCGGGGGTAAGGTACGAGCAGTACTTC
.,TRBV5-6,TRBJ1-1,.,CASSLAGLGTEAFF,TGTGCCAGCAGCTTGGCGGGGCTGGGCACTGAAGCTTTCTTT
.,TRBV11-3,TRBJ2-7,.,CASSLGSGYEQYF,TGTGCCAGCAGCTTAGGATCAGGGTATGAGCAGTACTTC
.,TRBV6-5,TRBJ1-1,.,CASSQSGTEAFF,TGTGCCAGCAGTCAATCGGGCACTGAAGCTTTCTTT
once,TRBV7-2,TRBJ2-7,TRBD2,CASSLGGLGGDPYEQYF,TGTGCCAGCAGCTTAGGAGGGCTCGGGGGGGACCCCTACGAGCAGTACTTC
.,TRBV19,TRBJ1-1,.,CASSIDRRGANTEAFF,TGTGCCAGTAGTATAGATCGTAGAGGGGCGAACACTGAAGCTTTCTTT
.,TRBV29-1,TRBJ2-7,TRBD2,CSVEWASGSYEQYF,TGCAGCGTTGAGTGGGCTAGCGGGAGTTACGAGCAGTACTTC
.,TRBV15,TRBJ2-1,.,CATSRGRGFEGEQFF,TGTGCCACCAGCAGAGGAAGGGGGTTTGAGGGTGAGCAGTTCTTC
.,TRBV5-4,TRBJ1-2,TRBD1,CASSGTGNGYTF,TGTGCCAGCAGCGGGACAGGGAACGGCTACACCTTC
once,TRBV4-2,TRBJ1-1,.,CASSHGAGLNTEAFF,TGTGCCAGCAGCCATGGGGCGGGGCTGAACACTGAAGCTTTCTTT
once,TRBV25-1,TRBJ2-7,.,CASSEGGSSYEQYF,TGTGCCAGCAGTGAAGGAGGGTCCTCCTACGAGCAGTACTTC
.,TRBV27,TRBJ2-5,.,CASSSAGGEETQYF,TGTGCCAGCAGTTCCGCCGGCGGAGAAGAGACCCAGTACTTC
.,TRBV27,TRBJ2-1,.,CASSYGYSDNEQFF,TGTGCCAGCAGTTATGGATACAGTGACAATGAGCAGTTCTTC
.,TRBV12-5,TRBJ1-1,TRBD1,CASGRTGRTEAFF,TGTGCTAGTGGGCGGACAGGTCGGACTGAAGCTTTCTTT
.,TRBV12-3/TRBV12-4,TRBJ1-5,.,CASRVEPQPQHF,TGTGCCAGCCGAGTAGAACCTCAGCCCCAGCATTTT
.,TRBV18,TRBJ2-7,.,CASSPGTEGEQYF,TGTGCCAGCTCACCCGGCACAGAGGGCGAGCAGTACTTC
.,TRBV4-1,TRBJ1-1,.,CASSQQAPANTEAFF,TGCGCCAGCAGCCAACAAGCCCCGGCGAACACTGAAGCTTTCTTT
once,TRBV7-2,TRBJ2-5,.,CASSLVAAQETQYF,TGTGCCAGCAGCTTAGTGGCAGCGCAAGAGACCCAGTACTTC
.,TRBV6-2/TRBV6-3,TRBJ2-3,TRBD2,CASSSSGGSQRDTQYF,TGTGCCAGCAGTTCCTCCGGGGGGTCCCAACGAGATACGCAGTATTTT
.,TRBV7-9,TRBJ2-7,.,CASSRRDISYEQYF,TGTGCCAGCAGCAGACGGGACATCTCCTACGAGCAGTACTTC
.,TRBV30,TRBJ2-3,TRBD2,CAWRREGLADTQYF,TGTGCCTGGAGGCGGGAGGGCCTTGCAGATACGCAGTATTTT
few,TRBV19,TRBJ1-4,.,CASSIRSTEKLFF,TGTGCCAGTAGTATACGATCCACTGAGAAACTGTTTTTT